The text below deals with one TCR beta chain. Only in-frame clones appear in the TCRdb table, and some are missing; sequencing was by immunoSEQ multiplex PCR. The sample carries about 660,000 clones, 70% to 90% recorded once. This entry comes from a study of shared T cell receptors in the human thymus. This CDR3 contains 14 residues. In germline, CDR1 is KGHSH, CDR2 LQKENI. After removal of 3 bases from V and 7 bases from J, the junction contained 6 bases not matched to a gene. Separately, the same data were catalogued under a study of human thymus T cells. As that study records: Resections that were taken during corrective heart surgery supplied the thymus tissue. There appeared to be biased usage of V and J genes in thymic and blood repertoires. Related research has reported that thymic repertoires overlap highly among unrelated individuals.

This receptor was identified in a boy less than two years old with a congenital heart defect. Sequenced: thymocytes. The gene calls are TRBV18 and TRBJ2-7; 10 positions agree with TRBD1. CDR3 region: CASSPKGQGGEQYF. CDR3 coding DNA: TGTGCCAGCTCACCTAAAGGACAGGGGGGGGAGCAGTACTTC.